This is a list of T cell receptor beta chains from one sample in a study of OX40 agonist ivuxolimab in advanced cancers. Using immunoSEQ multiplex PCR, the repertoire was profiled, and TCRdb retains in-frame clones only, with some absent. The sample has roughly 55,000 clones; approximately 84% are singletons. This material consisted of CD4+ or CD8+ T cells sorted from blood, taken in a trial of the OX40 agonist ivuxolimab. Source of these receptors: an adult with an advanced solid tumor such as melanoma, head and neck, liver or kidney cancer. Both conserved end residues are part of each CDR3. Each record gives: D gene, J gene, clone size, V gene, CDR3 protein, CDR3 DNA. D genes are given only for firm matches. Only part of the rows carry a size: once, few, many, or a class if the clone is expanded.

>-|TRBJ2-2|-|TRBV5-1
CASSLANAGELFF
TGCGCCAGCAGCTTGGCCAACGCCGGGGAGCTGTTTTTT
>-|TRBJ2-7|-|TRBV10-3
CAISEPDRYEQYF
TGTGCCATCAGTGAGCCGGACCGTTACGAGCAGTACTTC
>TRBD1|TRBJ2-7|-|TRBV4-3
CASSRDRGAYEQYF
TGCGCCAGCAGCCGTGACAGGGGAGCCTACGAGCAGTACTTC
>TRBD1|TRBJ1-5|-|TRBV27
CASSLRDRYQPQHF
TGTGCCAGCAGCCTCCGGGACAGATATCAGCCCCAGCATTTT
>TRBD1|TRBJ1-2|-|TRBV19
CASDPGTGYPHGYTF
TGTGCCAGCGACCCCGGGACAGGGTATCCTCATGGCTACACCTTC
>TRBD2|TRBJ2-5|once|TRBV9
CASSGGLAVETQYF
TGTGCCAGCAGCGGGGGACTAGCGGTAGAGACCCAGTACTTC
>-|TRBJ2-2|-|TRBV5-4
CASSLGPNTGELFF
TGTGCCAGCAGCTTGGGACCGAACACCGGGGAGCTGTTTTTT
>TRBD1|TRBJ2-7|once|TRBV7-2
CASSLMEFGTGTSYEQYF
TGTGCCAGCAGCTTAATGGAATTCGGGACAGGGACTTCCTACGAGCAGTACTTC
>-|TRBJ2-6|-|TRBV4-2
CASSPPRRGSSGANVLTF
TGTGCCAGCAGCCCCCCCCGCCGAGGGAGCTCTGGGGCCAACGTCCTGACTTTC
>TRBD2|TRBJ2-1|once|TRBV11-2
CASSFFPLTSGGGNEQFF
TGTGCCAGCAGCTTTTTCCCACTTACTAGCGGGGGGGGGAATGAGCAGTTCTTC
>TRBD1|TRBJ2-2|once|TRBV29-1
CSVPGDRVVGELFF
TGCAGCGTCCCAGGGGACAGGGTCGTCGGGGAGCTGTTTTTT
>-|TRBJ1-1|once|TRBV19
CASNGRTLNTEAFF
TGTGCCAGTAATGGACGGACTCTGAACACTGAAGCTTTCTTT
>TRBD1|TRBJ1-1|-|TRBV6-6
CASRVTPGQGHTEAFF
TGTGCCAGCAGGGTGACGCCGGGACAGGGTCACACTGAAGCTTTCTTT
>-|TRBJ1-1|-|TRBV6-5
CASTLRKNTEAFF
TGTGCCAGCACACTACGGAAGAACACTGAAGCTTTCTTT
>-|TRBJ1-1|-|TRBV2
CASSQEGAFF
TGTGCCAGCAGTCAAGAGGGAGCTTTCTTT
>-|TRBJ2-7|-|TRBV5-4
CASSLASQGDHEQYF
TGTGCCAGCAGCTTGGCCAGTCAGGGAGATCACGAGCAGTACTTC
>-|TRBJ1-4|-|TRBV13
CASSLTGIGEKLFF
TGTGCCAGCAGCCTCACAGGGATTGGTGAAAAACTGTTTTTT
>-|TRBJ2-7|-|TRBV6-5
CASSYSGGYREQYF
TGTGCCAGCAGTTACTCCGGAGGGTACCGAGAGCAGTACTTC
>-|TRBJ1-5|-|TRBV5-6
CASSLGPTEHSNQPQHF
TGTGCCAGCAGCTTGGGACCCACTGAGCATAGCAATCAGCCCCAGCATTTT
>TRBD2|TRBJ2-3|-|TRBV7-9
CASSSGLAITDTQYF
TGTGCCAGCAGCTCGGGACTAGCAATCACAGATACGCAGTATTTT
>-|TRBJ2-3|-|TRBV7-9
CASSLVWDTQYF
TGTGCCAGCAGCTTAGTGTGGGATACGCAGTATTTT
>TRBD1|TRBJ2-7|-|TRBV7-2
CASSFWTGNIRQYF
TGTGCCAGCAGCTTCTGGACAGGGAACATACGGCAGTACTTC
>-|TRBJ1-1|few|TRBV7-9
CASSLDLGPEAFF
TGTGCCAGCAGCTTAGACCTCGGCCCCGAAGCTTTCTTT
>TRBD1|TRBJ2-1|-|TRBV19
CASTKTGGTYNEQFF
TGTGCCAGTACCAAGACAGGGGGGACCTACAATGAGCAGTTCTTC
>-|TRBJ1-1|-|TRBV11-2
CASSLVAGAWNTEAFF
TGTGCCAGCAGCTTAGTGGCAGGGGCTTGGAACACTGAAGCTTTCTTT
>-|TRBJ1-1|-|TRBV2
CASSAGNTEAFF
TGTGCCAGCAGTGCCGGTAACACTGAAGCTTTCTTT
>-|TRBJ2-7|-|TRBV5-6
CASQNGSSYEQYF
TGTGCCAGCCAAAACGGGAGCTCCTACGAGCAGTACTTC
>-|TRBJ1-5|many|TRBV25-1
CASSGQGEINQPQHF
TGTGCCAGCAGTGGGCAGGGCGAAATCAATCAGCCCCAGCATTTT
>TRBD1|TRBJ1-5|-|TRBV7-3
CASSLIPSGGYMGNQPQHF
TGTGCCAGCAGCTTAATCCCGTCAGGGGGCTATATGGGCAATCAGCCCCAGCATTTT
>TRBD1|TRBJ2-1|-|TRBV2
CASSEAWGQGDSYNEQFF
TGTGCCAGCAGTGAAGCCTGGGGACAGGGAGACTCCTACAATGAGCAGTTCTTC
>-|TRBJ1-3|-|TRBV15
CATSSYGNTIYF
TGTGCCACCAGCAGCTATGGAAACACCATATATTTT
>-|TRBJ1-2|once|TRBV11-2
CASSLVQGEPNNYGYTF
TGTGCCAGCAGCTTAGTGCAGGGAGAACCGAATAACTATGGCTACACCTTC
>TRBD2|TRBJ2-5|-|TRBV7-9
CASSFPSGGPQETQYF
TGTGCCAGCAGCTTCCCTAGCGGGGGACCTCAAGAGACCCAGTACTTC
>-|TRBJ2-5|few|TRBV13
CASGPQGAETQYF
TGTGCCAGCGGGCCCCAAGGGGCAGAGACCCAGTACTTC
>-|TRBJ1-1|-|TRBV19
CASSASFDEAFF
TGTGCCAGTAGTGCCTCCTTTGATGAAGCTTTCTTT
>-|TRBJ1-2|-|TRBV7-8
CASSLARAGARDGYTF
TGTGCCAGCAGCTTAGCGAGGGCAGGGGCGCGGGATGGCTACACCTTC
>-|TRBJ2-1|-|TRBV5-5
CASSRYRDDNEQFF
TGTGCCAGCAGTCGGTACAGGGACGACAATGAGCAGTTCTTC
>-|TRBJ2-1|-|TRBV7-6
CASSLSADPISYNEQFF
TGTGCCAGCAGCCTTTCGGCAGACCCAATCTCCTACAATGAGCAGTTCTTC
>TRBD2|TRBJ2-3|-|TRBV7-3
CASSSSGGVSDTQYF
TGTGCCAGCAGCTCGAGTGGGGGGGTCAGCGATACGCAGTATTTT
>-|TRBJ2-3|-|TRBV18
CASSPVGGLLYSTDTQYF
TGTGCCAGCTCACCCGTGGGGGGCCTCCTATATAGCACAGATACGCAGTATTTT
>-|TRBJ2-3|once|TRBV18
CASSPTSTTVPWGTDTQYF
TGTGCCAGCTCACCAACTTCTACGACAGTCCCCTGGGGCACAGATACGCAGTATTTT
>TRBD1|TRBJ1-2|-|TRBV7-9
CASSPWDRNYGYTF
TGTGCCAGCAGCCCGTGGGACAGAAACTATGGCTACACCTTC
>-|TRBJ1-1|once|TRBV6-6
CASSDMNTEAFF
TGTGCCAGCAGTGACATGAACACTGAAGCTTTCTTT
>-|TRBJ2-2|-|TRBV4-3
CASSQTAFRELFF
TGCGCCAGCAGCCAAACGGCCTTTCGGGAGCTGTTTTTT
>-|TRBJ1-5|-|TRBV6-5
CASSYSGGNQPQHF
TGTGCCAGCAGTTACTCAGGGGGCAATCAGCCCCAGCATTTT
>TRBD1|TRBJ1-5|-|TRBV27
CASSLLGQGRNQPQHF
TGTGCCAGCAGTTTATTGGGACAGGGACGCAATCAGCCCCAGCATTTT
>-|TRBJ2-7|-|TRBV11-2
CASSLDSAYEQYF
TGTGCCAGCAGCTTAGACAGCGCCTACGAGCAGTACTTC
>TRBD1|TRBJ2-7|-|TRBV10-3
CAIRDRGVEEQYF
TGTGCCATCCGGGACAGGGGTGTTGAGGAGCAGTACTTC
>-|TRBJ1-6|-|TRBV6-5
CASSYGVEYNSPLHF
TGTGCCAGCAGTTACGGCGTCGAGTATAATTCACCCCTCCACTTT
>-|TRBJ2-7|-|TRBV6-1
CASRPGQTYEQYF
TGTGCCAGCAGGCCTGGACAGACCTACGAGCAGTACTTC
>TRBD1|TRBJ1-2|-|TRBV5-1
CASSLAQGANYGYTF
TGCGCCAGCAGCTTGGCCCAGGGGGCTAACTATGGCTACACCTTC
>TRBD1|TRBJ1-4|-|TRBV27
CASSLMTGINEKLFF
TGTGCCAGCAGCCTAATGACAGGGATAAATGAAAAACTGTTTTTT
>TRBD1|TRBJ2-7|-|TRBV6-6
CASSLGQGYEQYF
TGTGCCAGCAGCCTCGGACAGGGCTACGAGCAGTACTTC